The source of this T cell receptor beta chain is a study of T cells in tumors after PD-1 blockade. Study-wide results and caveats: Some novel exhausted tumor clones appeared in pre-treatment blood, suggesting peripheral recruitment.

This CDR3 is built from 14 residues. The germline gives CDR1 GTSNPN, CDR2 SVGIG (reference sequence). Trimming shortened V by 2 bases and J by 7 bases, and 14 bases separated the two germline ends. Note on this clone: Its matching antigen is unknown.

The data were produced by immunoSEQ multiplex PCR, yet TCRdb's version contains in-frame clones alone and is incomplete. This sample yields about 59,000 clones, of which about 82% are seen a single time; around an eighth belongs to the top ten. Tumor or blood genomic DNA was sequenced, with inputs of roughly 550 ng to 6,500 ng. This clonotype was obtained from a human donor with basal cell carcinoma. The chain couples TRBV30 to TRBJ2-2; TRBD1 might be the D (5 bases). The material was PBMCs, obtained before anti-PD-1 treatment. The CDR3 DNA is TGTGCCTGGAGTATCGACGGGCAGGGCGGGGAGCTGTTTTTT. It yields the protein CAWSIDGQGGELFF.